Below, 18 T cell receptor beta chains from the same sample are listed, as sequenced in a study of cytomegalovirus exposure and HLA in healthy donors. It was with 60 Vbeta and 13 Jbeta primers that the PCR ran. Data came from immunoSEQ multiplex PCR; TCRdb stores just in-frame clones and leaves some out. This table has roughly 140,000 clones, approximately 81% appearing once. The specimen sequenced was PBMCs. These receptors all come from a woman aged 40 to 50 in good health and CMV-seropositive.

J is TRBJ1-5 and V is TRBV28, with D uncertain. Per the germline V gene, CDR1 is MDHEN and CDR2 is SYDVKM. This CDR3 has 12 amino acids. V was pared by 8 bases and J by 4 bases, with 9 bases between. Here the CDR3 DNA reads TGTGCCAGCGCGGGCTCTAATCAGCCCCAGCATTTT. It codes for CASAGSNQPQHF.

This chain joins TRBV6-5 and TRBJ1-1; no definite D call. The germline gives CDR1 MNHEY, CDR2 SVGAGI. CDR3 size: 14 residues. Trimming removed 4 bases from V and 1 base from J, with 10 bases in between. Here the CDR3 reads CASSFRGANTEAFF. CDR3 DNA: TGTGCCAGCAGTTTTAGAGGTGCGAACACTGAAGCTTTCTTT.

This clone was seen more than once but under ten times. The rearrangement joins TRBV4-1 to TRBJ2-1; TRBD2 matches at 7 bases. Trimming cost V 1 base and J 4 bases; bases outside gene matches: 4. The CDR3 runs 15 residues. The germline V gene has CDR1 MGHRA and CDR2 YSYEKL. The CDR3 DNA reads as TGCGCCAGCAGCCAAGCAGCTAGCGGATACAATGAGCAGTTCTTC. It translates to CASSQAASGYNEQFF.

This chain uses TRBV6-1 with TRBJ1-1; D remains ambiguous. This CDR3 has 13 residues. V was cut by 2 bases and J by 7 bases, with 11 bases left in between. Germline values: CDR1 MNHNS, CDR2 SASEGT. CDR3 sequence (DNA): TGTGCCAGCAGTGAAAAACCGACTAGTGAAGCTTTCTTT. This sequence encodes CASSEKPTSEAFF.

The chain combines TRBV28 with TRBJ2-5; D remains ambiguous. Germline-derived CDR1 and CDR2 are MDHEN and SYDVKM. V lost 8 bases to trimming and J lost 4 bases, with 17 bases between them. This CDR3 has 14 residues. CDR3 loop: CASWAMSGLETQYF. CDR3 DNA: TGTGCCAGCTGGGCAATGAGTGGGCTAGAGACCCAGTACTTC.

This clone came up a few times. V usage is TRBV5-6 and J usage is TRBJ1-6, with D possibly matching TRBD1 (5 bases). This CDR3 contains 15 residues. V lost 5 bases to trimming and J lost 10 bases, with 19 bases between them. Germline values: CDR1 SGHDT, CDR2 YYEEEE. The CDR3 sequence: CASRYGGGLESPLHF. CDR3 coding DNA: TGTGCCAGCAGGTACGGTGGGGGGTTGGAGTCACCCCTCCACTTT.

The gene calls are TRBV28 and TRBJ1-5; 12 nucleotides agree with TRBD1. Looked up from germline, CDR1 is MDHEN and CDR2 is SYDVKM. With V trimmed by 7 bases and J by 6 bases, 7 bases remained unmatched. The CDR3 is made up of 15 amino acids. In nucleotides, the CDR3 is TGTGCCAGCAAGGGTGGGACAGGGGGCCTTCAGCCCCAGCATTTT. It is translated as CASKGGTGGLQPQHF. The full variable domain, completed using reference TRBV28 and TRBJ1-5, is DVKVTQSSRYLVKRTGEKVFLECVQDMDHENMFWYRQDPGLGLRLIYFSYDVKMKEKGDIPEGYSVSREKKERFSLILESASTNQTSMYLCASKGGTGGLQPQHFGDGTRLSIL.

A note on this clone: Mismatch with germline at one junction end may stem from a read error. This specimen includes other DNA sequences encoding the same CDR3. The J gene is TRBJ1-5, the V gene TRBV7-2; tentative D call: TRBD1 (5 bases). This CDR3 spans 17 amino acids. CDR1 and CDR2 (germline): SGHTA, FQGNSA. The CDR3 protein is CASSLVPGQYSNQPQHF. Written as DNA, the CDR3 is TGCGCCAGCAGCTTAGTACCTGGACAATATAGCAATCAGCCCCAGCATTTT.

The chain has TRBV7-9 and TRBJ2-7, with 9 bases that match TRBD1. This CDR3 spans 14 amino acids. After removal of 1 base from V and 7 bases from J, the junction contained 5 bases not matched to a gene. CDR1 SEHNR and CDR2 FQNEAQ come from the germline V gene (reference sequence). CDR3 DNA sequence: TGTGCCAGCAGCTTAGGGACAGGGGTAGGAGAGCAGTACTTC. It encodes CASSLGTGVGEQYF. Looking up the rest from reference TRBV7-9 and TRBJ2-7 gives the full variable domain: DTGVSQNPRHKITKRGQNVTFRCDPISEHNRLYWYRQTLGQGPEFLTYFQNEAQLEKSRLLSDRFSAERPKGSFSTLEIQRTEQGDSAMYLCASSLGTGVGEQYFGPGTRLTVT.

This chain uses TRBV9 with TRBJ2-3; weak D call: TRBD2 (5 bases). Germline V gene data show CDR1 as SGDLS and CDR2 as YYNGEE. CDR3 size: 15 residues. Trimming removed 5 bases at V and 2 bases at J, with 15 bases between. The CDR3 nucleotides are TGTGCCAGCAGTAGTGGGAGCCGAATCACAGATACGCAGTATTTT. It specifies CASSSGSRITDTQYF.

The chain combines TRBV7-9 with TRBJ2-2, with 8 bases matching TRBD1. Germline V gene lookup returns CDR1 SEHNR and CDR2 FQNEAQ (reference sequence). CDR3 size: 18 residues. With V trimmed by 7 bases and J by 0 bases, 13 bases remained unmatched. CDR3 nucleotides: TGTGCCAGCACCCTTTCGAACTTGGACAGGGCGAACACCGGGGAGCTGTTTTTT. As protein: CASTLSNLDRANTGELFF. The complete variable domain, with remaining parts taken from reference TRBV7-9 and TRBJ2-2, reads DTGVSQNPRHKITKRGQNVTFRCDPISEHNRLYWYRQTLGQGPEFLTYFQNEAQLEKSRLLSDRFSAERPKGSFSTLEIQRTEQGDSAMYLCASTLSNLDRANTGELFFGEGSRLTVL.

This chain links TRBV10-3 with TRBJ1-5; 9 bases match TRBD1. V dropped 3 bases and J dropped 6; count of bases not matched to a gene: 6. CDR1 ENHRY and CDR2 SYGVKD come from the germline V gene. This CDR3 is 15 amino acids long. The CDR3 bases are TGTGCCATCAGTGACCTGGGACAGGGCGGTCAGCCCCAGCATTTT. This translates into CAISDLGQGGQPQHF.

The CDR3 loop reads CASSLGGQYNEQFF. The CDR3 coding sequence is TGTGCCAGCAGCTTAGGTGGACAGTACAATGAGCAGTTCTTC. The gene calls are TRBV7-2 and TRBJ2-1, with a weak D call TRBD1 (6 bases). Trimming shortened V by 1 base and J by 4 bases, and 8 bases separated the two germline ends. This CDR3 has 14 amino acids. Germline CDR1 reads SGHTA; CDR2 reads FQGNSA. The variable domain in full, completed from reference TRBV7-2 and TRBJ2-1, reads GAGVSQSPSNKVTEKGKDVELRCDPISGHTALYWYRQSLGQGLEFLIYFQGNSAPDKSGLPSDRFSAERTGGSVSTLTIQRTQQEDSAVYLCASSLGGQYNEQFFGPGTRLTVL.

This clone was seen once. The rearrangement links TRBV5-6 to TRBJ2-2; 8 nucleotides agree with TRBD1. Trimming took 5 bases from V and 6 from J; bases not matched to a gene: 9. This CDR3 comprises 15 residues. Germline V gene data show CDR1 as SGHDT and CDR2 as YYEEEE. CDR3 coding DNA: TGTGCCAGCAGTCTTGGGACAGGTGACGCCGGGGAGCTGTTTTTT. Translating it yields CASSLGTGDAGELFF. Combining the CDR3 with reference TRBV5-6 and TRBJ2-2 gives the whole variable domain DAGVTQSPTHLIKTRGQQVTLRCSPKSGHDTVSWYQQALGQGPQFIFQYYEEEERQRGNFPDRFSGHQFPNYSSELNVNALLLGDSALYLCASSLGTGDAGELFFGEGSRLTVL.

J is TRBJ1-5 and V is TRBV7-9; 8 positions agree with TRBD1. The CDR3 loop spans 15 amino acids. Germline values: CDR1 SEHNR, CDR2 FQNEAQ (reference sequence). Trimming cost V 4 bases and J 5 bases; bases outside gene matches: 7. CDR3 in amino acids: CASSSELQGDQPQHF. CDR3 DNA sequence: TGTGCCAGCAGCTCGGAATTACAGGGGGATCAGCCCCAGCATTTT.

V usage is TRBV2 and J usage is TRBJ2-1; 16 positions match TRBD2. The CDR3 sequence is 16 residues long. Losses at the gene ends were 6 bases for V and 6 bases for J; bases not matched to a gene: 5. The V gene's germline CDR1 is SNHLY and CDR2 FYNNEI. In DNA, the CDR3 is TGTGCCAGCAGCACCGGGACTAGCGGGGGGGCCAATGAGCAGTTCTTC. Its protein is CASSTGTSGGANEQFF.

This clone was seen once. V is TRBV7-6 and J is TRBJ1-5, with 7 positions matching TRBD1. Germline trimming cut 1 base from V and 3 bases from J; bases unmatched to any gene: 3. CDR1 and CDR2 (germline): SGHVS, FNYEAQ. The CDR3 is 15 amino acids. This CDR3 is CASSLGQGNNQPQHF. The CDR3 DNA follows: TGTGCCAGCAGCTTAGGACAGGGAAACAATCAGCCCCAGCATTTT.

This clone showed up just once. The gene calls are TRBV15 and TRBJ2-3, with 13 bases matching TRBD2. The CDR3 totals 17 residues. The germline CDR1 and CDR2 sequences are LNHNV and YYDKDF (reference sequence). J was trimmed by 6 bases and V by 1 base; bases with no gene match: 7. CDR3 region: CATSRGRGLAGQDTQYF. The CDR3 bases are TGTGCCACCAGCAGAGGTAGGGGACTAGCGGGACAGGATACGCAGTATTTT.